The source of this T cell receptor beta chain is a study of blood T cell repertoires in COVID-19. The wider study: Acute and convalescent COVID-19 samples came from the United States, Italy and Spain. Sources were T cells, B-cell-depleted T cells, or PBMCs; the material itself was cDNA or gDNA.

The CDR3 covers 17 residues. Germline V gene sequence: CDR1 LNHDA, CDR2 SQIVND (reference sequence). Trimming took off 1 base at V and 0 bases at J, with 16 bases between the two ends. Original data processing: Amplification of reference gene primers provided the estimated nucleated cell counts. Clones were sequenced by immunoSEQ multiplex PCR, and TCRdb holds only the in-frame ones, with some missing. The V and J calls and clone size are taken from that table; D and trimming were inferred from the DNA. The sample shows 200,000 or so clones, roughly 80% of them seen only once. The rearrangement links TRBV19 to TRBJ2-7; maybe TRBD2 (6 bases). This TCR derives from a woman in her thirties who had recovered from COVID-19. The sample consisted of peripheral blood. The CDR3 reads CASSIGGTGLSSYEQYF. The CDR3 bases are TGTGCCAGTAGTATAGGGGGAACGGGACTTAGCTCCTACGAGCAGTACTTC.